The TCR beta chain under discussion was sequenced for a study of identical twins. All donors comprised healthy Caucasians. Of note for this clonotype: The antigen is not known.

Study conclusions and caveats: Researchers caution that invariant MAIT and iNKT cells could partly confound zero-insertion analyses. Memory repertoires lacked the insertion deficit that abundant cord blood beta clonotypes showed.

With template switching, a universal primer site was added, and the cDNA carried unique molecular identifiers. TCRdb reanalysed the 5' RACE reads using MiXCR and keeps one entry per CDR3 protein. The table records more than 1.5 million distinct CDR3 sequences, about 30% of them present only once. The receptor comes from a newborn girl in good health. Sample: cord blood.

In DNA form, the CDR3 reads TGTGCCAGCAGCTACGGATGGCTAGAGACCCAGCATTTT. Encoded protein: CASSYGWLETQHF. V usage is TRBV5-5 and J usage is TRBJ1-5; D ambiguous. The CDR3 is 13 amino acids. CDR1 is SGHKS, CDR2 YYEKEE, per germline (reference sequence). V lost 3 bases, J lost 11 bases, and 15 bases lay in between.